This T cell receptor (beta chain) was retrieved from a study of CD8 T cells in Susac syndrome. The CDR3 spans 12 residues. CDR1 is MNHNY and CDR2 is SVGAGI in the germline V gene (reference sequence). Trimming shortened V by 5 bases and J by 8 bases, and 10 bases separated the two germline ends. Blood CD8+ and CD4+ T cells underwent high-throughput TCR beta sequencing. With random hexamers, reverse transcription was performed on roughly 0.5 to 1 ug of RNA. immunoSEQ multiplex PCR amplified TCR beta CDR3 across 54 Vbeta, 13 Jbeta. TCRdb reprocessed the immunoSEQ multiplex PCR reads with MiXCR, giving one entry per CDR3 protein. The data hold 150,000 to 250,000 distinct CDR3 sequences, with about 95% observed a single time.

V gene TRBV6-6 combines with J gene TRBJ2-4; D uncertain. The clonotype comes from a human donor with multiple sclerosis. Sample: CD4+ T cells from PBMCs. The CDR3 region has the DNA TGTGCCAGCAGTGGAAACAACGACATTCAGTACTTC. It specifies CASSGNNDIQYF.